The sequence of this TCR beta chain was determined in a study of a mutant IDH1 vaccine in newly diagnosed glioma. Across the whole study: Following radiotherapy alone, or alongside temozolomide cycles, vaccination was started after an interval of 4-6 weeks.

Time point given: week 47, end of study. It was 300 ug of mutant IDH1 20-mer peptide that made up each vaccine dose, given with topical imiquimod. Data came from immunoSEQ multiplex PCR; TCRdb stores just in-frame clones and leaves some out. The data show 84,000 or so clones, 75% to 85% seen once. The germline CDR1 and CDR2 sequences are MDHEN and SYDVKM. There are 15 residues in the CDR3. Trimming took 7 bases from V and 1 from J, leaving 16 bases between them. This clone appeared a few times. Its antigen is currently unknown. The genes are TRBV28 and TRBJ1-1; a possible D gene is TRBD1 (5 bases). This sequence originates from a man between 35 and 55 years old with glioma. Material: PBMCs, obtained from a glioma patient whose treatment included an IDH1 peptide vaccine. CDR3 residues: CASTFPGRGNTEAFF. The CDR3 nucleotides read TGTGCCAGCACCTTCCCGGGAAGGGGGAACACTGAAGCTTTCTTT.